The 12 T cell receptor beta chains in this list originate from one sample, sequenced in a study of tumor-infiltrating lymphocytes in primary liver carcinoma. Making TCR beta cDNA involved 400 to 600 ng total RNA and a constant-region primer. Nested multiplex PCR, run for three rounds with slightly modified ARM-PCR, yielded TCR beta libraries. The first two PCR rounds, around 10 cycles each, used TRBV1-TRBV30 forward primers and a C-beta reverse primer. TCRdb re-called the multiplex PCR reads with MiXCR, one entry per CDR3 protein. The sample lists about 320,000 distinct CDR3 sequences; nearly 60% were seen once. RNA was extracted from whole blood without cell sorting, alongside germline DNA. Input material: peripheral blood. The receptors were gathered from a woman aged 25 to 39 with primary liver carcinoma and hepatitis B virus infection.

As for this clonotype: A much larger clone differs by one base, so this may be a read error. This CDR3 reads CASRSTGEGAFF. CDR3 nucleotide sequence: TGTGCCAGCAGATCGACAGGGGAGGGAGCTTTCTTT. This sequence joins TRBV6-5 and TRBJ1-1; TRBD1 matches at 8 bases. The CDR3 extends over 12 amino acids. The germline gives CDR1 MNHEY, CDR2 SVGAGI. V shed 6 bases, J shed 10 bases, and the junction held 7 bases outside the gene matches.

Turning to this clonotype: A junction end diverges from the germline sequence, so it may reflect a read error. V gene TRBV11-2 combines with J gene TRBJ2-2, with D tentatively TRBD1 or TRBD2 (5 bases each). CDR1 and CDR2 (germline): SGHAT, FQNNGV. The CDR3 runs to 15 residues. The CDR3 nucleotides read TGTCCCAGCAGCTTAGCCCGGGGACGGACCGGGGAGCTGTTTTTT. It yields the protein CPSSLARGRTGELFF.

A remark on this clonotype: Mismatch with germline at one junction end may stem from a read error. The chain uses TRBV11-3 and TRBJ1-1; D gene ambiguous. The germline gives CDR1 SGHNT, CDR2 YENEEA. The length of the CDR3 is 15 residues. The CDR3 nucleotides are TGTGCCAGTAGCTTAACAGCGACTATGAACACTGTAGCTTTCTTT. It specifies CASSLTATMNTVAFF.

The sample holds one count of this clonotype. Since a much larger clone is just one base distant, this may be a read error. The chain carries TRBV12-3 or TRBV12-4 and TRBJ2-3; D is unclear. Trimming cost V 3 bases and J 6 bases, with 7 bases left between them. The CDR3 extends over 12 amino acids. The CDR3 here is CASSLGLDTQYF. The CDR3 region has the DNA TGTGCCAGCAGTTTGGGATTGGATACGCAGTATTTT.

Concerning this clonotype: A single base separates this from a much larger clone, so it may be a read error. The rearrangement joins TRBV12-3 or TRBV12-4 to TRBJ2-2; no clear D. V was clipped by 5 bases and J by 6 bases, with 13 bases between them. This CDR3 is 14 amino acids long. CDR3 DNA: TGTGCCAGCAGTGCAGACGTGGTCGCCGGGGAGCTGTTTTTT. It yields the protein CASSADVVAGELFF.

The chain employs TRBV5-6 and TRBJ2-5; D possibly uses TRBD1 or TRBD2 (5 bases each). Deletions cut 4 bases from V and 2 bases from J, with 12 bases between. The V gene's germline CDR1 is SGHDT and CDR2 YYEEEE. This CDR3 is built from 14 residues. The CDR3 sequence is CASSPWWGQETQYF. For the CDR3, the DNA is TGTGCCAGCAGCCCCTGGTGGGGGCAAGAGACCCAGTACTTC. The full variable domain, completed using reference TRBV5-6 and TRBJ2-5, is DAGVTQSPTHLIKTRGQQVTLRCSPKSGHDTVSWYQQALGQGPQFIFQYYEEEERQRGNFPDRFSGHQFPNYSSELNVNALLLGDSALYLCASSPWWGQETQYFGPGTRLLVL.

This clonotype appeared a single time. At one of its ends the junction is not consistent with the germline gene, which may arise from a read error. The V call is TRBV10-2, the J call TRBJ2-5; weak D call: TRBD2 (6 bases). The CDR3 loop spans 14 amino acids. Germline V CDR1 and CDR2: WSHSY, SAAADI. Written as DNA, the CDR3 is TGCGCCACCATGAGCGGGTGGTACCAAGAGACCCAGTGCTTC. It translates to CATMSGWYQETQCF.

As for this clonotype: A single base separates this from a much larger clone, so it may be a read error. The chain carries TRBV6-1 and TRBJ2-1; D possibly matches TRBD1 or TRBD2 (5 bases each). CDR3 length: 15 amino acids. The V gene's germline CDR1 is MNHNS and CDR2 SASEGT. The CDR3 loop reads CAGSPLGDSYNEQFF. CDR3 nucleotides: TGTGCCGGCAGTCCCCTGGGGGACTCCTACAATGAGCAGTTCTTC.

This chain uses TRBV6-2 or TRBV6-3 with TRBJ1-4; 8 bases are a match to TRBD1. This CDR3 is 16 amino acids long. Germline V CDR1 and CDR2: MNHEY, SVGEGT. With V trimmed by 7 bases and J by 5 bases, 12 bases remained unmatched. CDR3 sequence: CASTDSLTGENEKLFF. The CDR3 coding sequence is TGTGCCAGCACCGATTCCCTGACAGGGGAGAATGAAAAACTGTTTTTT.

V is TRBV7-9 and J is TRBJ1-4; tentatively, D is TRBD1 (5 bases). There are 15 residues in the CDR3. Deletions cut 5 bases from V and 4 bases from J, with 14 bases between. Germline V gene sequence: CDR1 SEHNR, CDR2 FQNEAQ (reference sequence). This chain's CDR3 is CASSPRTSVNEKLFF. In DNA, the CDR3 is TGTGCCAGCAGCCCCCGGACATCTGTTAATGAAAAACTGTTTTTT.

CDR3 in amino acids: CVNSLLAGVNNEQFF. The CDR3 coding sequence is TGTGTCAACAGCCTACTAGCGGGAGTGAACAATGAGCAGTTCTTC. This chain links TRBV6-1 with TRBJ2-1, with 11 bases lining up with TRBD2. This CDR3 comprises 15 residues. Germline CDR1 reads MNHNS; CDR2 reads SASEGT.

The CDR3 DNA sequence: TGCAGCGTCTCCGGGACAGGGGGTATCGAGCAGTACTTC. The encoded protein is CSVSGTGGIEQYF. The chain uses TRBV29-1 and TRBJ2-7; 11 nucleotides match TRBD1. With V trimmed by 6 bases and J by 6 bases, 7 bases remained unmatched. The CDR3 is 13 residues long. Germline CDR1 reads SQVTM; CDR2 reads ANQGSEA.